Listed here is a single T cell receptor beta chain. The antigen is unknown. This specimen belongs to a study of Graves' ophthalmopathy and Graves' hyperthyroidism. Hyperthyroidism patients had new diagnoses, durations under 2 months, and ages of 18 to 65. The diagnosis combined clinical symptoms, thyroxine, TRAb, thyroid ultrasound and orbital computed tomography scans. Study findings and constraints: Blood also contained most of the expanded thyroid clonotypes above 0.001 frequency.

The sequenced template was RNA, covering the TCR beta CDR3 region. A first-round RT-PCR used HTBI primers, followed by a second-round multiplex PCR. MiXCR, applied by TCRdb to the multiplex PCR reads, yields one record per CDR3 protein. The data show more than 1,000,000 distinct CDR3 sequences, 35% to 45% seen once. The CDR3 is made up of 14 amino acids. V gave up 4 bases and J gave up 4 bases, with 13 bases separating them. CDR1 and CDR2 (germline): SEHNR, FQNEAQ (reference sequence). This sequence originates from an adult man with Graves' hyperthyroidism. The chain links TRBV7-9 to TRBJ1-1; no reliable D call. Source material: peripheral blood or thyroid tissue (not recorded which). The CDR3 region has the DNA TGTGCCAGCAGCTCGCGCCGAGAGGTCACTGAAGCTTTCTTT. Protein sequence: CASSSRREVTEAFF. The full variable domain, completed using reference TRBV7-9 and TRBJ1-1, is DTGVSQNPRHKITKRGQNVTFRCDPISEHNRLYWYRQTLGQGPEFLTYFQNEAQLEKSRLLSDRFSAERPKGSFSTLEIQRTEQGDSAMYLCASSSRREVTEAFFGQGTRLTVV.